Listed below are T cell receptor beta chains from one sample, sequenced in a study of beta chain features in type 1 diabetes. Repertoires were generated with immunoSEQ multiplex PCR, while TCRdb's copy carries only in-frame clones and drops some. The profile covers 120,000 to 150,000 clones, with 10% appearing a single time and under 1.5% taken by the ten largest. The material sequenced was naive CD4+ T cells from blood. Receptors were obtained from a man aged 18 to 30 in good health. CDR3s include the opening cysteine and the closing phenylalanine or tryptophan. A D gene is named only where the DNA matches it firmly. Rows give clone size only sometimes, using once, few, many, or a class for an expanded clone.

clone_size	v_call	j_call	d_call	cdr3_nt	cdr3_aa
.	TRBV6-6	TRBJ1-1	.	TGTGCCAGCAGCTGGACCACAGGGAACACTGAAGCTTTCTTT	CASSWTTGNTEAFF
few	TRBV7-2	TRBJ1-5	TRBD1	TGTGCCAGCAGCCCTAGACAGGGGATGATGGATCAGCCCCAGCATTTT	CASSPRQGMMDQPQHF
few	TRBV5-6	TRBJ1-5	.	TGTGCCAGCAGTCGCGACAGGAATAATCAGCCCCAGCATTTT	CASSRDRNNQPQHF
.	TRBV5-6	TRBJ2-7	TRBD1	TGTGCCAGCAGGCCCTACGGACAGGGGACCTACGAGCAGTACTTC	CASRPYGQGTYEQYF
few	TRBV27	TRBJ1-5	.	TGTGCCAGCAGTCCTCGACAGGATTTGGGAAGCAATCAGCCCCAGCATTTT	CASSPRQDLGSNQPQHF
many	TRBV30	TRBJ2-7	.	TGTGCCTGGGACCCGGGGGAATCCGAGCAGTACTTC	CAWDPGESEQYF
.	TRBV9	TRBJ2-5	TRBD2	TGTGCCAGCAGCGTAGGTAGCGGGGGCCAAATACAAGAGACCCAGTACTTC	CASSVGSGGQIQETQYF
few	TRBV11-3	TRBJ2-7	TRBD2	TGTGCCAGCAGCTTAACAAGCGGGGGTTCCTACGAGCAGTACTTC	CASSLTSGGSYEQYF
.	TRBV11-2	TRBJ2-1	.	TGTGCCAGCAGCTTAGGCCAGGGCAGTTACAATGAGCAGTTCTTC	CASSLGQGSYNEQFF
.	TRBV15	TRBJ2-2	.	TGTGCCACCAGCAGAGATGAACACCAGAACACCGGGGAGCTGTTTTTT	CATSRDEHQNTGELFF
few	TRBV4-3	TRBJ2-5	TRBD1	TGCGCCAGCAGCCTAGACAGGGCCCGGGAGACCCAGTACTTC	CASSLDRARETQYF
.	TRBV6-5	TRBJ2-3	TRBD1	TGTGCCAGCAGTTTCCGGGACAGGGGGACAGATACGCAGTATTTT	CASSFRDRGTDTQYF
few	TRBV18	TRBJ1-5	.	TGTGCCAGCTCACCACCGAACAGCTTCAATCAGCCCCAGCATTTT	CASSPPNSFNQPQHF
few	TRBV6-5	TRBJ1-1	.	TGTGCCAGCAGACCCAAGGGAGGGATGAACACTGAAGCTTTCTTT	CASRPKGGMNTEAFF
few	TRBV7-3	TRBJ2-1	.	TGTGCCAGCACCCGACTGGGCAGGGTTGACAATGAGCAGTTCTTC	CASTRLGRVDNEQFF
.	TRBV7-2	TRBJ1-3	.	TGTGCCAGCAGCCCAGAATCGGGGGGAGGAAACACCATATATTTT	CASSPESGGGNTIYF
.	TRBV28	TRBJ1-2	.	TGTGCCTGTACCTCTCCTGGGCTCGCGTTGTTC	CACTSPGLALF
few	TRBV7-9	TRBJ2-1	.	TGTGCCAGCAGCCCGGTGGGGCGGGGTTCTTACAATGAGCAGTTCTTC	CASSPVGRGSYNEQFF
few	TRBV7-2	TRBJ2-1	.	TGTGCCAGCAGCTCGGCGGGTGAGCAGTTCTTC	CASSSAGEQFF
once	TRBV6-5	TRBJ1-5	.	TGTGCCAGCAGCCTACAGGGAAGGAGCAATCAGCCCCAGCATTTT	CASSLQGRSNQPQHF
.	TRBV25-1	TRBJ2-1	.	TGTGCCAGCAGTGAATATGGCGGCCGACCCAATGAGCAGTTCTTC	CASSEYGGRPNEQFF
few	TRBV6-5	TRBJ1-1	.	TGTGCCAGCAGTTACTCGCGGGGGGACACTGAAGCTTTCTTT	CASSYSRGDTEAFF
.	TRBV18	TRBJ2-3	.	TGTGCCAGTCTCAACCGGGACTCTGCAGATACGCAGTATTTT	CASLNRDSADTQYF
few	TRBV11-2	TRBJ1-1	TRBD1	TGTGCCAGCAGCTCTGCCGGGACAGTGAACACTGAAGCTTTCTTT	CASSSAGTVNTEAFF
few	TRBV13	TRBJ2-1	TRBD2	TGTGCCAGCAGCTCTGATACAGGACTAGCGGGGGGCCGGGAGCAGTTCTTC	CASSSDTGLAGGREQFF
few	TRBV4-3	TRBJ1-4	.	TGCGCCAGCAGCCAAGGACAGACTAATGAAAAACTGTTTTTT	CASSQGQTNEKLFF
.	TRBV6-5	TRBJ2-7	TRBD2	TGTGCCAGCAGTTACTCGGCGGGGAGGGGATCCTACGAGCAGTACTTC	CASSYSAGRGSYEQYF
.	TRBV9	TRBJ2-7	TRBD1	TGTGCCAGCAGCGCGAGACAGGGGAACAGTTACGAGCAGTACTTC	CASSARQGNSYEQYF
.	TRBV18	TRBJ2-1	TRBD2	TGTGCCAGCTCACTCACCAGACTAGCGGCTAACAATGAGCAGTTCTTC	CASSLTRLAANNEQFF
.	TRBV6-6	TRBJ2-5	.	TGTGCCAGCGGGGCCAGAGAAGAGACCCAGTACTTC	CASGAREETQYF